This T cell receptor beta chain is from a study of cytomegalovirus exposure and HLA in healthy donors. This clone appeared a few times. Antigen: not known. Trimming removed 9 bases at V and 9 bases at J, with 17 bases between. CDR3 length: 12 residues. CDR1 is SNHLY, CDR2 FYNNEI, per germline. Use of 60 Vbeta and 13 Jbeta primers characterized the PCR. Generated by immunoSEQ multiplex PCR, the TCRdb table keeps only in-frame clones and is missing some. Among roughly 99,000 clones listed, more than 60% were seen once. Study-wide points: According to a later analysis, most TCR beta chains associated with CMV appeared HLA-restricted. In vitro work confirmed that a few CMV-associated chains recognize CMV antigens. Reportedly, TCR beta sequences accurately predicted HLA-A and HLA-B alleles in most subjects.

This TCR derives from a man aged 55 to 69 in good health and CMV-seropositive. The V and J genes are TRBV2 and TRBJ1-2, with D tentatively TRBD1 (5 bases). Input material: PBMCs. The CDR3: CARIPGDGSYTF. CDR3 in DNA: TGTGCCAGGATCCCGGGGGATGGAAGCTACACCTTC.